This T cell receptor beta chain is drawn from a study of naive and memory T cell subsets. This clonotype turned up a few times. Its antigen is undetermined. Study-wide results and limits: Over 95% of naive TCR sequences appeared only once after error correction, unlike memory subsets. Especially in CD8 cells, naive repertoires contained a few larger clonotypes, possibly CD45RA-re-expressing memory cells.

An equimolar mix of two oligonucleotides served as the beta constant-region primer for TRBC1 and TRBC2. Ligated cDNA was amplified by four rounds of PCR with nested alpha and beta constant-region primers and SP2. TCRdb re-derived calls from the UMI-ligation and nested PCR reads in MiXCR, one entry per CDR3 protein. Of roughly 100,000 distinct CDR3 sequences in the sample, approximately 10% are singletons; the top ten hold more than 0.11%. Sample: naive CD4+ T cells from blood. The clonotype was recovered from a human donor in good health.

The CDR3 coding sequence is TGTGCCAGCAGCGCAGACGGTATATCCTACAATGAGCAGTTCTTC. It translates to CASSADGISYNEQFF. The genes are TRBV7-2 and TRBJ2-1; D unresolved. Between the trimmed V and J ends, which lost 5 bases and 1 base, there was a span of 12 bases. Germline CDR1 reads SGHTA; CDR2 reads FQGNSA. This CDR3 comprises 15 residues. Full variable domain (outside the CDR3, taken from reference TRBV7-2 and TRBJ2-1): GAGVSQSPSNKVTEKGKDVELRCDPISGHTALYWYRQSLGQGLEFLIYFQGNSAPDKSGLPSDRFSAERTGGSVSTLTIQRTQQEDSAVYLCASSADGISYNEQFFGPGTRLTVL.